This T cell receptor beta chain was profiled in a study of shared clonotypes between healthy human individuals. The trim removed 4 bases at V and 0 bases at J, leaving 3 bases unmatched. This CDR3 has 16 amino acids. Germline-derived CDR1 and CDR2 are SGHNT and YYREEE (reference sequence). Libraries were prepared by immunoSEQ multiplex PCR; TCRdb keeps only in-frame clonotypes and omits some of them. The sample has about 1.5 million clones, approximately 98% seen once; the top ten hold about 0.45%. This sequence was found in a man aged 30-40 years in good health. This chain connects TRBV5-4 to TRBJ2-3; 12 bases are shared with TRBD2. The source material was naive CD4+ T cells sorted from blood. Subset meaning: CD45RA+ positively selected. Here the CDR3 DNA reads TGTGCCAGCAGCAGAGGGACTAGCGGGAGCACAGATACGCAGTATTTT. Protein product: CASSRGTSGSTDTQYF.